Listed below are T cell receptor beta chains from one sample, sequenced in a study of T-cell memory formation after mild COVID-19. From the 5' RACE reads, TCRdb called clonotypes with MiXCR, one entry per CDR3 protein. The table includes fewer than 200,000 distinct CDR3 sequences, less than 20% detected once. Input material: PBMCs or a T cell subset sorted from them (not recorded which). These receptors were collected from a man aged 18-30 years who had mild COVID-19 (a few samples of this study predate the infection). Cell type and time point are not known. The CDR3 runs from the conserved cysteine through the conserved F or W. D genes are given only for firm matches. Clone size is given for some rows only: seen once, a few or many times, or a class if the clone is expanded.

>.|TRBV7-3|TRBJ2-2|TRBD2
CASSWTSSGTGELFF
TGTGCCAGCAGTTGGACTAGCTCTGGCACCGGGGAGCTGTTTTTT
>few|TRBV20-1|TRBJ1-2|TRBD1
CSARAPEGQLVNYGYTF
TGCAGTGCTAGAGCCCCTGAGGGACAGCTGGTTAACTATGGCTACACCTTC
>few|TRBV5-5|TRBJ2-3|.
CASSLVSQDTDTQYF
TGTGCCAGCAGCTTGGTCTCTCAGGACACAGATACGCAGTATTTT
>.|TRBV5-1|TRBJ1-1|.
CASSSEDWNTEAFF
TGCGCCAGCAGCTCTGAAGATTGGAACACTGAAGCTTTCTTT
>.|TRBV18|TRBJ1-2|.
CASSPPRQEGYGYTF
TGTGCCAGCTCACCACCTAGGCAGGAAGGCTATGGCTACACCTTC
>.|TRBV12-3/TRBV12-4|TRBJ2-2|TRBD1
CASSSQGAAGELFF
TGTGCCAGCAGTTCCCAGGGGGCGGCCGGGGAGCTGTTTTTT
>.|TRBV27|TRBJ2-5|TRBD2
CASSSPGGVETQYF
TGTGCCAGCAGTTCCCCTGGGGGGGTAGAGACCCAGTACTTC
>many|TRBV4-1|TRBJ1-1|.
CASSQIVQGVPEAFF
TGCGCCAGCAGCCAAATCGTACAGGGTGTACCTGAAGCTTTCTTT
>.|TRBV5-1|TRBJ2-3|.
CASSLREVADTQYF
TGCGCCAGCAGCTTGCGGGAAGTGGCAGATACGCAGTATTTT
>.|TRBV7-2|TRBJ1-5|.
CASSLALGGGQPQHF
TGTGCCAGCAGCTTAGCGCTCGGGGGGGGTCAGCCCCAGCATTTT
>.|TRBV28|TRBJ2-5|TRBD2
CASSQLAWQYF
TGTGCCAGCAGCCAACTAGCGTGGCAGTACTTC
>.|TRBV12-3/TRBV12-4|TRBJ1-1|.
CASSLLPQGRTEAFF
TGTGCCAGCAGTTTACTTCCCCAAGGAAGGACTGAAGCTTTCTTT
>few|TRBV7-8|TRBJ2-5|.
CASSFPGTQETQYF
TGTGCCAGCAGCTTTCCTGGGACGCAAGAGACCCAGTACTTC
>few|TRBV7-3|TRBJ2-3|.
CASSSWGAPTDTQYF
TGTGCCAGCAGCTCCTGGGGGGCTCCCACCGATACGCAGTATTTT
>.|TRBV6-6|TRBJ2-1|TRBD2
CASKISGGSRNEQFF
TGTGCCAGCAAAATTAGCGGGGGAAGCAGGAATGAGCAGTTCTTC
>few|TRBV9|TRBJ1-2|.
CASSGTVYGYTF
TGTGCCAGCAGCGGGACAGTTTATGGCTACACCTTC
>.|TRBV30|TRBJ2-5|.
CAWSVLRSGRGAPLVKETQYF
TGTGCCTGGAGTGTACTCCGAAGCGGCCGGGGGGCCCCTCTGGTAAAAGAGACCCAGTACTTC
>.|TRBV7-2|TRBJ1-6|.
CASSVWTPYNSPLHF
TGTGCCAGCAGTGTTTGGACCCCCTATAATTCACCCCTCCACTTT
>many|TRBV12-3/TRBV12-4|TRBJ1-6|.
CASTAGRNNSPLHF
TGTGCCAGCACCGCGGGTCGGAATAATTCACCCCTCCACTTT
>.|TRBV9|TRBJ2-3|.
CASSVAGTTDTQYF
TGTGCCAGCAGCGTAGCGGGGACCACAGATACGCAGTATTTT
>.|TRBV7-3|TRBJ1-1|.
CASKRQIDTEAFF
TGTGCCAGCAAAAGGCAGATCGACACTGAAGCTTTCTTT
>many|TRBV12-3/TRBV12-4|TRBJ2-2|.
CASSTGNTGELFF
TGTGCCAGCAGTACAGGGAACACCGGGGAGCTGTTTTTT
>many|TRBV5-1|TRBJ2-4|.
CASSLGSRGNIQYF
TGCGCCAGCAGCTTGGGGAGTAGGGGAAACATTCAGTACTTC
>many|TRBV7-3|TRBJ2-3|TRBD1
CASKGQNTDTQYF
TGTGCCAGCAAGGGACAGAACACAGATACGCAGTATTTT
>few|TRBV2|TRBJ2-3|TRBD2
CASSLARGVFITDTQYF
TGTGCCAGCAGTCTGGCTCGGGGGGTGTTTATAACAGATACGCAGTATTTT
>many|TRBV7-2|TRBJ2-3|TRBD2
CASSLRGGSTDTQYF
TGTGCCAGCAGCTTACGGGGGGGGAGCACAGATACGCAGTATTTT
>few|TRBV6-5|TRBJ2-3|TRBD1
CASSLDRAADTQYF
TGTGCCAGCAGCCTCGACAGGGCAGCAGATACGCAGTATTTT
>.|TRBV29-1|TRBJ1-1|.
CSVEEGGGTEAFF
TGCAGCGTTGAAGAGGGTGGAGGCACTGAAGCTTTCTTT
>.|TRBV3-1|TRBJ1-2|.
CASSQDYRPYGYTF
TGTGCCAGCAGCCAAGACTACAGACCCTATGGCTACACCTTC
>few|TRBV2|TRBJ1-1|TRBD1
CASTKMTGYSEAFF
TGTGCCAGCACAAAAATGACAGGGTACTCTGAAGCTTTCTTT
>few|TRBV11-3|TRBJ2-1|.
CASSLGLNNEQFF
TGTGCCAGCAGCTTAGGCCTTAACAATGAGCAGTTCTTC
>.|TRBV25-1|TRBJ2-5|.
CASSDTPQETQYF
TGTGCCAGCAGTGACACCCCCCAGGAGACCCAGTACTTC
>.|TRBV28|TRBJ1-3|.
CASSLSGHTGNTIYF
TGTGCCAGCAGTTTATCGGGACACACTGGAAACACCATATATTTT
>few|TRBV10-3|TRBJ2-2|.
CATRGVGELFF
TGTGCCACCAGGGGGGTCGGGGAGCTGTTTTTT
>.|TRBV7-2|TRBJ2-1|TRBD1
CASSYWTGLEQFF
TGTGCCAGCAGTTACTGGACAGGCCTCGAGCAGTTCTTC
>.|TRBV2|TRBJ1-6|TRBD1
CASRRDSLNSPLHF
TGTGCCAGCAGAAGGGACAGCTTGAATTCACCCCTCCACTTT
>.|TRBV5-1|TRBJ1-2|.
CASSSSNRKEDGYTF
TGCGCCAGCAGCTCAAGCAACAGGAAGGAGGATGGCTACACCTTC
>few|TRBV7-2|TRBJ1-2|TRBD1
CASSLRTGVNYGYTF
TGTGCCAGCAGCTTGCGGACAGGGGTAAACTATGGCTACACCTTC
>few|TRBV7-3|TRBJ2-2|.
CASSLNGGQNTGELFF
TGTGCCAGCAGCTTAAACGGGGGTCAGAACACCGGGGAGCTGTTTTTT
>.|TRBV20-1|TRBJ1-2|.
CSAGRLDGYTF
TGCAGTGCGGGCCGATTGGATGGCTACACCTTC
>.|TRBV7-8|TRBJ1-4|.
CASSLGWGTYGEKLFF
TGTGCCAGCAGCTTAGGTTGGGGGACTTACGGTGAAAAACTGTTTTTT
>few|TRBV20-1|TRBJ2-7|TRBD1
CSASPIDRVYEQYF
TGCAGTGCTAGCCCAATTGACAGGGTCTACGAGCAGTACTTC
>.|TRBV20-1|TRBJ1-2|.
CSASSGNLNYGYTF
TGCAGTGCTAGCTCGGGGAATCTTAACTATGGCTACACCTTC
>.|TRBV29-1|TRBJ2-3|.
CSVTQPGDTQYF
TGCAGCGTTACCCAGCCCGGGGATACGCAGTATTTT
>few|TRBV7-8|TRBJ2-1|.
CASSLPGGRQGEQFF
TGTGCCAGCAGCTTACCTGGAGGGCGACAGGGTGAGCAGTTCTTC
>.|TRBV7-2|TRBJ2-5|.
CASSLLGQGQETQYF
TGTGCCAGCAGCTTACTGGGGCAGGGCCAAGAGACCCAGTACTTC
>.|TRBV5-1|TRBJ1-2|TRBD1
CASSLGQGKGYTF
TGCGCCAGCAGCCTTGGACAGGGCAAAGGCTACACCTTC
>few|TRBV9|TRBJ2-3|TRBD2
CASSWRGDTDTQYF
TGTGCCAGCAGCTGGCGGGGGGACACAGATACGCAGTATTTT
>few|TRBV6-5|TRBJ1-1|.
CASSYHGSAFF
TGTGCCAGCAGTTACCACGGATCAGCTTTCTTT
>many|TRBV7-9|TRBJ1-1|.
CASSLRRSGAANTEAFF
TGTGCCAGCAGCTTAAGGAGGAGTGGGGCAGCTAACACTGAAGCTTTCTTT
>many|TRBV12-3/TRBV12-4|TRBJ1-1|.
CASKLDPRSTEAFF
TGTGCCAGCAAACTAGACCCCCGGAGCACTGAAGCTTTCTTT